The present TCR beta chain was sequenced within a study of identical twins. This clonotype was recorded at least ten times. No antigen is known for it. Findings and limits, study-wide: Out-of-frame beta sequences exhibited a weaker degree of excess twin sharing. Low generation probability was overrepresented in out-of-frame alpha sequences shared by twins. Memory repertoires lacked the insertion deficit that abundant cord blood beta clonotypes showed.

TCRdb re-derived calls from the 5' RACE reads in MiXCR, one entry per CDR3 protein. There are roughly 240,000 distinct CDR3 sequences in the sample; 7% occur only once, and under 4% lies in the top ten. The CDR3 spans 13 residues. V was cut by 5 bases and J by 11 bases, with 13 bases left in between. Germline-derived CDR1 and CDR2 are MNHEY and SMNVEV (reference sequence). These data were also filed under a second study, of yellow fever vaccine responses in identical twins. That work contributes: After vaccination, twins' T cell response reportedly seemed partly convergent, partly personalized.

The V gene is TRBV27, the J gene TRBJ1-6, with D perhaps matching TRBD1 (5 bases). This receptor was identified in a woman younger than 35 in good health. The sequencing input was memory (CD45RO+) T cells sorted from blood. The CDR3 is CASSPQGEPPLHF. The CDR3 nucleotides are TGTGCCAGCAGTCCTCAGGGAGAGCCACCCCTCCACTTT.